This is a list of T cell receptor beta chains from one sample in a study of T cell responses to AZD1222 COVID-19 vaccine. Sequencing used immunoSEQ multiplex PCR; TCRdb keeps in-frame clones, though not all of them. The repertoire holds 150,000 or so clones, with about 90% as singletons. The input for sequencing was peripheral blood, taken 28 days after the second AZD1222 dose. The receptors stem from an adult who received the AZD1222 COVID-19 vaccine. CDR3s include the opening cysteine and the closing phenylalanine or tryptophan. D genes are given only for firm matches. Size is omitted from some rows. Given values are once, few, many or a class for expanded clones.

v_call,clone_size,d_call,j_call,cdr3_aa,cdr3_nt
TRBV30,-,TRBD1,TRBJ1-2,CAWSVWPQGDGYTF,TGTGCCTGGAGTGTATGGCCACAGGGGGATGGCTACACCTTC
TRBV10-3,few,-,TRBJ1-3,CAISSGPGNTIYF,TGTGCCATCAGCTCAGGGCCAGGAAACACCATATATTTT
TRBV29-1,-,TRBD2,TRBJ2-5,CSLPGGWSGTQYF,TGCAGCCTTCCGGGGGGGTGGTCAGGGACCCAGTACTTC
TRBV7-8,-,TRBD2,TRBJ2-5,CASSPNSGGAVETQYF,TGTGCCAGCAGCCCAAATAGCGGGGGGGCAGTAGAGACCCAGTACTTC
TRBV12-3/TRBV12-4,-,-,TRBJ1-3,CASSSGNTIYF,TGTGCCAGCAGTTCAGGAAACACCATATATTTT
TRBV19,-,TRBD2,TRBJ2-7,CAGHGASGGTYEQYF,TGTGCCGGCCATGGGGCTAGCGGGGGAACCTACGAGCAGTACTTC
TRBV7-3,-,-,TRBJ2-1,CASSPTSPSYNEQFF,TGTGCCAGCAGCCCTACTAGCCCCTCCTACAATGAGCAGTTCTTC
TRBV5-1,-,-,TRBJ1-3,CASSSGKPGNTIYF,TGCGCCAGCAGCTCAGGGAAACCCGGAAACACCATATATTTT
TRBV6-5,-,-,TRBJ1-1,CASNPSTARPAFF,TGTGCCAGCAACCCCTCTACAGCGCGTCCCGCTTTCTTT
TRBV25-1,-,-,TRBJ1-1,CASSEGGGEAFF,TGTGCCAGCAGTGAGGGGGGAGGTGAAGCTTTCTTT
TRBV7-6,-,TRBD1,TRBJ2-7,CASSLAPRDRGYYEQYF,TGTGCCAGCAGCTTAGCCCCTCGAGACAGGGGATACTACGAGCAGTACTTC
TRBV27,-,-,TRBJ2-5,CASSLRFAGRSARETQYF,TGTGCCAGCAGTTTACGCTTCGCTGGCAGGTCGGCAAGGGAGACCCAGTACTTC
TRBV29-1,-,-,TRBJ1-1,CSAAEGTNTEAFF,TGCAGCGCAGCGGAGGGAACGAACACTGAAGCTTTCTTT
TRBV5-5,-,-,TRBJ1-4,CASSWDTSGEKLFF,TGTGCCAGCAGCTGGGACACCTCGGGTGAAAAACTGTTTTTT
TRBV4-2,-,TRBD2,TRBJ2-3,CASSQAGTSGTDTQYF,TGTGCCAGCAGCCAAGCCGGGACTAGCGGCACAGATACGCAGTATTTT
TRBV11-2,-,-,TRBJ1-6,CASSLQGFKSPLHF,TGTGCCAGCAGCTTACAGGGGTTTAAGTCACCCCTCCACTTT
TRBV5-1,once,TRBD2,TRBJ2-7,CASSATSGGAYEQYF,TGCGCCAGCAGCGCGACTAGCGGGGGGGCCTACGAGCAGTACTTC
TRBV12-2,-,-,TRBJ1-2,CASRQITTRNGYTF,TGTGCAAGTCGTCAAATCACGACACGTAATGGCTACACCTTC
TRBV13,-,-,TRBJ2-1,CASSPEGGLNEQFF,TGTGCCAGCAGCCCCGAGGGGGGATTGAATGAGCAGTTCTTC
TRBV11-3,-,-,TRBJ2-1,CASSLDNEQFF,TGTGCCAGCAGCTTAGATAATGAGCAGTTCTTC
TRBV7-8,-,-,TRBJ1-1,CASSLREVNTEAFF,TGTGCCAGCAGCTTAAGGGAAGTGAACACTGAAGCTTTCTTT
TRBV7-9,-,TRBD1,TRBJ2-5,CASSFGQGGETQYF,TGTGCCAGCAGCTTTGGACAGGGGGGCGAGACCCAGTACTTC
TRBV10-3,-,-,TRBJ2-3,CAVSRLVRGTSTDTQYF,TGTGCCGTCTCGAGACTCGTACGAGGGACCAGCACAGATACGCAGTATTTT
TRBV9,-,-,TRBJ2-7,CASSVDSSSYEQYF,TGTGCCAGCAGCGTAGACTCGAGCTCCTACGAGCAGTACTTC
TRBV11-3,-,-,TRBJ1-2,CASSLDGGYGYTF,TGTGCCAGCAGCTTAGATGGCGGCTATGGCTACACCTTC
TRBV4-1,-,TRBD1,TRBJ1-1,CAVPTNRGGIGRNTEAFF,TGCGCCGTCCCCACGAACAGGGGGGGAATCGGCCGGAACACTGAAGCTTTCTTT
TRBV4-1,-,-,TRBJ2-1,CASSQGYWGDEQFF,TGCGCCAGCAGCCAAGGATATTGGGGGGATGAGCAGTTCTTC
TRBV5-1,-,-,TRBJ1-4,CASSFLGVANEKLFF,TGCGCCAGCAGCTTCTTAGGGGTTGCTAATGAAAAACTGTTTTTT
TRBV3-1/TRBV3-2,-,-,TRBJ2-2,CASSQFSNTGELFF,TGTGCCAGCAGCCAATTCTCGAACACCGGGGAGCTGTTTTTT
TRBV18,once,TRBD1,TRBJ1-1,CASSPGDRGSEAFF,TGTGCCAGCTCACCGGGGGACAGGGGGAGTGAAGCTTTCTTT
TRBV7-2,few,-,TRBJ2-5,CASSLDTGRETQYF,TGTGCCAGCAGCCTGGATACGGGCAGGGAGACCCAGTACTTC
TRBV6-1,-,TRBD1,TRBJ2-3,CASSEETGGGTDTQYF,TGTGCCAGCAGTGAAGAGACAGGGGGGGGGACAGATACGCAGTATTTT
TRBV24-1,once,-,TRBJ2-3,CATSGGAQDTQYF,TGTGCCACCAGTGGAGGCGCTCAAGATACGCAGTATTTT
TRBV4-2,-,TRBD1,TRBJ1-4,CASSQRTGGNEKLFF,TGTGCCAGCAGCCAAAGGACAGGGGGGAATGAAAAACTGTTTTTT
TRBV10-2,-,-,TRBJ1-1,CASSAIEGTEAFF,TGCGCCAGCAGTGCAATCGAGGGGACTGAAGCTTTCTTT
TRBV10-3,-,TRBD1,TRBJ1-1,CAISIRQGIGTEAFF,TGTGCCATCAGTATCCGACAGGGGATCGGCACTGAAGCTTTCTTT
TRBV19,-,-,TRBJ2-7,CASSIAGASYEQYF,TGTGCCAGTAGTATCGCCGGGGCTTCCTACGAGCAGTACTTC
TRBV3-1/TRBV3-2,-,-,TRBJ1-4,CASSQEGPAIVLFF,TGTGCCAGCAGCCAAGAGGGGCCAGCGATAGTACTGTTTTTT
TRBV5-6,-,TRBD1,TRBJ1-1,CASSPTTGGGIDTEAFF,TGTGCCAGCAGCCCGACCACAGGGGGTGGTATAGACACTGAAGCTTTCTTT
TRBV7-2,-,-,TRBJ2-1,CASSLDYNEQFF,TGTGCCAGCAGCTTAGATTACAATGAGCAGTTCTTC
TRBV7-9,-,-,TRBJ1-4,CASSLVVRGSEKLFF,TGTGCCAGCAGCTTAGTAGTGCGGGGAAGTGAAAAACTGTTTTTT
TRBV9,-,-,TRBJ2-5,CASSADHLWETQYF,TGTGCCAGCAGCGCTGACCATCTCTGGGAGACCCAGTACTTC
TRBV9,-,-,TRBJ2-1,CASSVRPVGDRGDEQFF,TGTGCCAGCAGCGTGAGACCGGTCGGGGACCGTGGCGATGAGCAGTTCTTC
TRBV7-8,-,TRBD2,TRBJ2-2,CASSFPSGGTGELFF,TGTGCCAGCAGCTTCCCTAGCGGGGGTACCGGGGAGCTGTTTTTT
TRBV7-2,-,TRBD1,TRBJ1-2,CASSLGQGAYYGYTF,TGTGCCAGCAGCTTAGGGCAGGGGGCCTACTATGGCTACACCTTC
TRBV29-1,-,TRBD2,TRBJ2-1,CSVASGGVGYNEQFF,TGCAGCGTTGCTTCGGGGGGGGTAGGGTACAATGAGCAGTTCTTC
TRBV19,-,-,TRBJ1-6,CASSIQGNNSPLHF,TGTGCCAGTAGTATACAGGGAAATAATTCACCCCTCCACTTT
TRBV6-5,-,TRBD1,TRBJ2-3,CASSWGQGTTDTQYF,TGTGCCAGCAGCTGGGGACAGGGGACCACAGATACGCAGTATTTT
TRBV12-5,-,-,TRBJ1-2,CASGFGGLGLDYGYTF,TGTGCTAGTGGTTTCGGTGGACTGGGACTAGACTATGGCTACACCTTC